These 28 T cell receptor beta chains came from one sample sequenced in a study of OX40 agonist ivuxolimab in advanced cancers. TCRdb's table, derived via immunoSEQ multiplex PCR, lists solely in-frame clones and lacks some. The table shows 52,000 or so clones, with 70% to 90% occurring only once. Here the sequenced sample was CD4+ or CD8+ T cells sorted from blood, taken in a trial of the OX40 agonist ivuxolimab. Receptors originate from an adult with an advanced solid tumor such as melanoma, head and neck, liver or kidney cancer.

This rearrangement joins TRBV28 to TRBJ1-1; tentative D call: TRBD1 (6 bases). V lost 10 bases to trimming and J lost 1 base, with 13 bases between them. Looked up from germline, CDR1 is MDHEN and CDR2 is SYDVKM. The CDR3 consists of 13 residues. CDR3 bases: TGTGCCACCCTAGGACAGTCGAACACTGAAGCTTTCTTT. It is translated as CATLGQSNTEAFF.

The V gene is TRBV14, the J gene TRBJ2-1; perhaps TRBD1 as D (5 bases). The length of the CDR3 is 15 residues. Between the trimmed V and J ends, which lost 1 base and 5 bases, there was a span of 12 bases. The V gene's germline CDR1 is SGHDN and CDR2 FVKESK. This chain's CDR3 is CASSQVGYRNNEQFF. The CDR3 region has the DNA TGTGCCAGCAGCCAAGTTGGGTACAGGAACAATGAGCAGTTCTTC.

The chain joins TRBV4-2 to TRBJ2-3; 8 bases are shared with TRBD2. Germline assignment: CDR1 LGHNA and CDR2 YNFKEQ. Trimming removed 3 bases from V and 3 bases from J; junction bases left unmatched: 8. This CDR3 is 16 amino acids long. In nucleotides, the CDR3 is TGTGCCAGCAGCCAGGGTAGCGGGGTGGGGACAGATACGCAGTATTTT. Translated, it gives CASSQGSGVGTDTQYF.

The chain employs TRBV13 and TRBJ2-3, with 12 bases identical to TRBD2. The ends lost 5 bases at V and 4 bases at J; junction bases unmatched: 4. The length of the CDR3 is 15 residues. Germline CDR1 reads PRHDT; CDR2 reads FYEKMQ (reference sequence). CDR3 sequence: CASSRLAGDPDTQYF. CDR3 nucleotides: TGTGCCAGCAGCCGACTAGCGGGAGATCCAGATACGCAGTATTTT.

This clone was counted between two and nine times. The CDR3: CASSRGLASYNEQFF. CDR3 DNA: TGTGCCAGTAGTAGGGGACTGGCATCCTACAATGAGCAGTTCTTC. V gene TRBV19 combines with J gene TRBJ2-1; D is possibly TRBD2 (6 bases). Trimming took off 4 bases at V and 1 base at J, with 11 bases between the two ends. This CDR3 is 15 amino acids long. Germline V lookup: CDR1 LNHDA, CDR2 SQIVND (reference sequence).

This clone has just a few counts. The chain links TRBV5-6 to TRBJ2-7, with 8 nucleotides matching TRBD1. CDR3 size: 14 residues. Germline CDR1 SGHDT, CDR2 YYEEEE. V was clipped by 2 bases and J by 7 bases; unmatched bases: 8. The CDR3 DNA follows: TGTGCCAGCAGCTTCTGGACAGGGACTGGGGAGCAGTACTTC. It is translated as CASSFWTGTGEQYF.

The chain combines TRBV19 with TRBJ1-1; no firm D call. Germline V gene lookup returns CDR1 LNHDA and CDR2 SQIVND (reference sequence). The CDR3 has 12 residues. V dropped 3 bases and J dropped 5 bases, with 7 bases sitting between them. CDR3: CASSMDRTEAFF. CDR3 in DNA: TGTGCCAGTAGTATGGATAGGACTGAAGCTTTCTTT.

This chain uses TRBV10-3 with TRBJ2-1; D possibly matches TRBD1 or TRBD2 (6 bases each). The V gene lost 7 bases and the J gene lost 5 bases, with 15 bases spanning the gap. Germline V gene sequence: CDR1 ENHRY, CDR2 SYGVKD. The CDR3 runs 14 residues. The CDR3 spells CAITEGGRNNEQFF. The DNA for the CDR3 is TGTGCCATCACCGAGGGGGGCCGTAACAATGAGCAGTTCTTC.

This chain connects TRBV18 to TRBJ1-1; 7 nucleotides align to TRBD1. The trim removed 2 bases at V and 7 bases at J, leaving 4 bases unmatched. The CDR3 consists of 13 residues. CDR1 is KGHSH, CDR2 LQKENI, per germline. The CDR3 sequence: CASSPTGDLEAFF. Here the CDR3 DNA reads TGTGCCAGCTCACCAACAGGGGACCTTGAAGCTTTCTTT.

The rearrangement links TRBV5-6 to TRBJ2-7; D remains ambiguous. There are 12 residues in the CDR3. The V gene lost 3 bases and the J gene lost 2 bases, with 6 bases spanning the gap. Germline CDR1 SGHDT, CDR2 YYEEEE. This chain's CDR3 is CASSSDAYEQYF. DNA of the CDR3: TGTGCCAGCAGCTCGGACGCCTACGAGCAGTACTTC.

The chain links TRBV5-1 to TRBJ1-2; 8 nucleotides agree with TRBD1. Germline V gene sequence: CDR1 SGHRS, CDR2 YFSETQ. This CDR3 has 15 residues. With 4 bases clipped from V and 8 bases from J, the junction kept 13 bases outside the gene matches. The CDR3 DNA reads TGCGCCAGCAGCATAGGACAGGGCACCCTTCGCGGCTACACCTTC. It specifies CASSIGQGTLRGYTF.

The chain carries TRBV11-2 and TRBJ2-2; no clear D. The CDR3 extends over 14 amino acids. Trimming cost V 4 bases and J 4 bases, with 10 bases left between them. In germline, CDR1 is SGHAT, CDR2 FQNNGV. CDR3 bases: TGTGCCAGCAGCTCCCGGCACCCCACCGGGGAGCTGTTTTTT. This translates into CASSSRHPTGELFF.

This clone was counted a single time. This rearrangement joins TRBV6-1 to TRBJ2-2; D possibly corresponds to TRBD1 (8 bases). Per the germline V gene, CDR1 is MNHNS and CDR2 is SASEGT. The CDR3 length is 16 residues. Trimming removed 4 bases from V and 3 bases from J, with 15 bases in between. Here the CDR3 reads CASSGRTGRDTGELFF. The CDR3 region has the DNA TGTGCCAGCAGTGGGAGGACAGGGAGGGACACCGGGGAGCTGTTTTTT.

V and J are TRBV5-1 and TRBJ1-4; TRBD1 agrees at 7 bases. CDR1 is SGHRS, CDR2 YFSETQ, per germline. The ends lost 0 bases at V and 4 bases at J; junction bases unmatched: 3. This CDR3 has 15 residues. The CDR3 reads CASSLGGQFNEKLFF. The DNA for the CDR3 is TGCGCCAGCAGCTTGGGGGGACAGTTTAATGAAAAACTGTTTTTT.

The chain recombines TRBV27 with TRBJ2-7, with D possibly matching TRBD1 (7 bases). With 6 bases removed from V and 6 bases from J, the gap between germline ends came to 15 bases. Germline CDR1 is MNHEY and CDR2 is SMNVEV (reference sequence). The CDR3 is made up of 13 amino acids. CDR3 sequence (DNA): TGTGCCAGCAGATCGACAGGGAGGTCCGAGCAGTACTTC. Protein sequence: CASRSTGRSEQYF.

The rearrangement links TRBV18 to TRBJ2-3; D unclear. The germline gives CDR1 KGHSH, CDR2 LQKENI. V was clipped by 3 bases and J by 1 base, with 2 bases between them. The CDR3 is made up of 12 amino acids. The CDR3 bases are TGTGCCAGCTCACCGGGCACAGATACGCAGTATTTT. Translation: CASSPGTDTQYF.

The V and J genes are TRBV6-6 and TRBJ1-4; D perhaps matches TRBD1 (5 bases). The germline V and J ends were trimmed by 5 bases and 7 bases, with 17 bases remaining between them. The CDR3 is 15 residues long. Germline V gene lookup returns CDR1 MNHNY and CDR2 SVGAGI (reference sequence). The CDR3 coding sequence is TGTGCCAGCAGTCCAGAGCAGGGAAGGGGTGAAAAACTGTTTTTT. It translates to CASSPEQGRGEKLFF.

V usage is TRBV6-6 and J usage is TRBJ2-7; D is unclear. Germline CDR1 and CDR2: MNHNY and SVGAGI (reference sequence). V was clipped by 6 bases and J by 0 bases, with 3 bases between them. This CDR3 is built from 11 residues. The CDR3 DNA sequence: TGTGCCAGCAGGGGCTCCTACGAGCAGTACTTC. Protein sequence: CASRGSYEQYF.

The V and J genes are TRBV25-1 and TRBJ1-6; 7 bases line up with TRBD1. Trimming removed 11 bases from V and 7 bases from J; junction bases left unmatched: 8. Germline V gene lookup returns CDR1 MGHDK and CDR2 SYGVNS. The CDR3 extends over 13 amino acids. CDR3 residues: CASAGTDNSPLHF. The CDR3 coding sequence is TGTGCCTCGGCCGGGACAGACAATTCACCCCTCCACTTT.

This sequence joins TRBV6-6 and TRBJ2-7; TRBD1 aligns across 9 bases. The germline V gene encodes CDR1 MNHNY and CDR2 SVGAGI (reference sequence). CDR3 size: 14 residues. J gave up 3 bases and V 5 bases, and 5 bases lay outside the gene matches. The CDR3 DNA reads TGTGCCAGCAGTCGTTCGACAGGGGGCTACGAGCAGTACTTC. It translates to CASSRSTGGYEQYF.

V usage is TRBV6-5 and J usage is TRBJ1-1; no clear D. Germline V CDR1 and CDR2: MNHEY, SVGAGI. The CDR3 consists of 13 residues. Trimming cost V 6 bases and J 5 bases, with 13 bases left between them. The CDR3 is CASRKMGGTEAFF. DNA for the CDR3: TGTGCCAGCAGAAAGATGGGAGGAACTGAAGCTTTCTTT.

CDR3 bases: TGTGCCAGCAGCCCCTGGACAGGGCCAAATCAGCCCCAGCATTTT. Protein sequence: CASSPWTGPNQPQHF. The V call is TRBV5-8, the J call TRBJ1-5, with 8 bases fitting TRBD1. The CDR3 has 15 amino acids. The V segment lost 4 bases and the J segment 4 bases; nucleotides outside the gene matches: 7. The V gene's germline CDR1 is SGHTS and CDR2 YDEGEE.

V and J are TRBV5-6 and TRBJ1-5; maybe TRBD1 (6 bases). CDR1 is SGHDT and CDR2 is YYEEEE in the germline V gene. Trimming took off 0 bases at V and 1 base at J, with 11 bases between the two ends. There are 16 residues in the CDR3. CDR3 DNA sequence: TGTGCCAGCAGCTTGGGAGGGGGGGCGAGCAATCAGCCCCAGCATTTT. This gives the protein CASSLGGGASNQPQHF.

The chain recombines TRBV5-4 with TRBJ2-7; TRBD1 matches 7 bases. The germline CDR1 and CDR2 sequences are SGHNT and YYREEE (reference sequence). The ends lost 1 base at V and 6 bases at J; junction bases unmatched: 4. The CDR3 sequence is 13 residues long. CDR3 nucleotides: TGTGCCAGCAGCTTGCGAGGGGGCGGCGAGCAGTACTTC. It is translated as CASSLRGGGEQYF.

Written as DNA, the CDR3 is TGTGCCAGCAGTGATCCCCAAGGCCGGGGTTGGACCTACGAGCAGTACTTC. The encoded protein is CASSDPQGRGWTYEQYF. The chain employs TRBV6-1 and TRBJ2-7; tentatively, D is TRBD2 (5 bases). Germline CDR1 and CDR2: MNHNS and SASEGT. The CDR3 covers 17 residues. The V gene lost 3 bases and the J gene lost 2 bases, with 20 bases spanning the gap.

The chain carries TRBV7-2 and TRBJ2-7, with D possibly matching TRBD2 (6 bases). This CDR3 is built from 14 residues. CDR1 and CDR2 from the germline V gene are SGHTA and FQGNSA. V was trimmed by 2 bases and J by 2 bases, leaving 10 bases between them. The CDR3 DNA is TGTGCCAGCAGCTTAATGGAGGGCCCCTACGAGCAGTACTTC. This encodes CASSLMEGPYEQYF.

The chain has TRBV6-6 and TRBJ2-1, with TRBD2 identical over 8 bases. This CDR3 has 15 amino acids. Germline V gene data show CDR1 as MNHNY and CDR2 as SVGAGI (reference sequence). V lost 6 bases, J lost 6 bases, and 10 bases stayed unmatched. CDR3 DNA: TGTGCCAGCAGCCGAACGGGGGGGCTCGGCAATGAGCAGTTCTTC. Its protein is CASSRTGGLGNEQFF.

The V gene is TRBV30, the J gene TRBJ1-4; D gene uncertain. CDR1 is GTSNPN and CDR2 is SVGIG in the germline V gene (reference sequence). The CDR3 loop spans 13 amino acids. Between the trimmed V and J ends, which lost 4 bases and 5 bases, there was a span of 11 bases. CDR3 sequence (DNA): TGTGCCTGGATAAGGCAGGAAAATGAAAAACTGTTTTTT. This translates into CAWIRQENEKLFF.